This TCR beta chain derives from a study of T-cell memory formation after mild COVID-19. On the study more broadly: TCR clusters mostly belonged to single donors.

Sample barcodes and UMIs were carried by the TCR alpha and TCR beta cDNA libraries that 5'RACE generated with constant-segment primers. Each CDR3 protein gets one entry after TCRdb re-called the 5' RACE reads with MiXCR. The sample holds nearly 110,000 distinct CDR3 sequences, roughly an eighth seen once. The study's findings and limits: Mainly CM and EM harbored the contracting CD4+ clones; mainly EMRA harbored the CD8+ ones. The SARS-CoV-2 specificity of second-wave clones reaching peak at day 37 remained unverified.

Per the germline V gene, CDR1 is SGHVS and CDR2 is FNYEAQ. The CDR3 runs to 14 residues. V shed 5 bases, J shed 6 bases, and the junction held 7 bases outside the gene matches. Only a few counts were recorded for this clonotype. What it binds is not known. The chain couples TRBV7-6 to TRBJ1-5, with 7 bases aligning to TRBD1. This sequence originates from a man aged 18-30 years who had mild COVID-19 (a few samples of this study predate the infection). Cell type and time point are not known. Sample: PBMCs or a T cell subset sorted from them (not recorded which). This chain's CDR3 is CASSVRQGSQPQHF. CDR3 nucleotide sequence: TGTGCCAGCAGCGTGAGACAGGGCAGTCAGCCCCAGCATTTT. The complete variable domain, with remaining parts taken from reference TRBV7-6 and TRBJ1-5, reads GAGVSQSPRYKVTKRGQDVALRCDPISGHVSLYWYRQALGQGPEFLTYFNYEAQQDKSGLPNDRFSAERPEGSISTLTIQRTEQRDSAMYRCASSVRQGSQPQHFGDGTRLSIL.